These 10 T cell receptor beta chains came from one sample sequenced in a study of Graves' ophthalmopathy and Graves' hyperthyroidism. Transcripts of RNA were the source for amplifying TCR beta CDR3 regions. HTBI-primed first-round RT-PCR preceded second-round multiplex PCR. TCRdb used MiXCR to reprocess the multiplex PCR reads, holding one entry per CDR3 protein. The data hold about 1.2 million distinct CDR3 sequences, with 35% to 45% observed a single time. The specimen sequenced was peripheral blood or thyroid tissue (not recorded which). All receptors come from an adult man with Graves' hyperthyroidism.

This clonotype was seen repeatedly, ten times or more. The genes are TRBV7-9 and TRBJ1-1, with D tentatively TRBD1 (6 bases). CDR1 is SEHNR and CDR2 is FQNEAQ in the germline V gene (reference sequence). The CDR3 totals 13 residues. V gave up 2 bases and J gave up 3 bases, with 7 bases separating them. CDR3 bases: TGTGCCAGCAGCTTAAGGACAGACACTGAAGCTTTCTTT. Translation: CASSLRTDTEAFF.

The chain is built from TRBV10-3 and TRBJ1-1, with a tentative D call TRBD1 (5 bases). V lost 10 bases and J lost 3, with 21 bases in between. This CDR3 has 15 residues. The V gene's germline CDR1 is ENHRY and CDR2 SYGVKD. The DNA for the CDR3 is TGTGCCAGCACCATACCGACAGAACTTTACACTGAAGCTTTCTTT. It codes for CASTIPTELYTEAFF.

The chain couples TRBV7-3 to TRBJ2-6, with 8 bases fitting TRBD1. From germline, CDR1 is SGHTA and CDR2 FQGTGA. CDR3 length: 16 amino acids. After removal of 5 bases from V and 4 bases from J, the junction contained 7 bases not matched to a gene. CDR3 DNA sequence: TGTGCCAGCAGCCCGACAGGGGTCGCCGGGGCCAACGTCCTGACTTTC. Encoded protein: CASSPTGVAGANVLTF.

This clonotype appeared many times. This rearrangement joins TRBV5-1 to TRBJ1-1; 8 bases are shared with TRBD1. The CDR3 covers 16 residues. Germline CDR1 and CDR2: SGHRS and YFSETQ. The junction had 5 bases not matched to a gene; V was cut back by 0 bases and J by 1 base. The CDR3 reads CASSLARGQENTEAFF. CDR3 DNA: TGCGCCAGCAGCTTGGCCAGGGGGCAGGAGAACACTGAAGCTTTCTTT.

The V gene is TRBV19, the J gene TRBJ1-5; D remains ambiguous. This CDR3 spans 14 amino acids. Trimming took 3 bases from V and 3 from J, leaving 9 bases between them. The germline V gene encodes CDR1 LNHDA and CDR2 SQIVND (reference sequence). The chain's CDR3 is CASSIQTFNQPQHF. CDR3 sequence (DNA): TGTGCCAGTAGTATTCAGACCTTCAATCAGCCCCAGCATTTT.

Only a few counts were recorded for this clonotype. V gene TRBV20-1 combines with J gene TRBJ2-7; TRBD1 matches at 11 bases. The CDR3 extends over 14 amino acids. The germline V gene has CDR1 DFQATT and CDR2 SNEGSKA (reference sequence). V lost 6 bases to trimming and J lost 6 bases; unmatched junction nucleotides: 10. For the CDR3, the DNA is TGCAGTGCATTGGACAGGGGGCTTACATCCGAGCAGTACTTC. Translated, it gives CSALDRGLTSEQYF.

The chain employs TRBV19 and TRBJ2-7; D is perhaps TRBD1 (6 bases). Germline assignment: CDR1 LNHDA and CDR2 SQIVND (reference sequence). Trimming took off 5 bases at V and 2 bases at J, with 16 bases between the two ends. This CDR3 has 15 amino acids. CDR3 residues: CASSEALGHPYEQYF. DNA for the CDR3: TGTGCCAGTAGTGAGGCTTTGGGACACCCCTACGAGCAGTACTTC.

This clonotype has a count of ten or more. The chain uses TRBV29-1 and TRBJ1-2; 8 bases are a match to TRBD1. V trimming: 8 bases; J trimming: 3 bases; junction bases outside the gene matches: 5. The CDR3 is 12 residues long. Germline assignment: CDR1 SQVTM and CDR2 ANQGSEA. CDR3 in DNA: TGCAGCTCACAGACAGGGGACTATGGCTACACCTTC. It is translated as CSSQTGDYGYTF.

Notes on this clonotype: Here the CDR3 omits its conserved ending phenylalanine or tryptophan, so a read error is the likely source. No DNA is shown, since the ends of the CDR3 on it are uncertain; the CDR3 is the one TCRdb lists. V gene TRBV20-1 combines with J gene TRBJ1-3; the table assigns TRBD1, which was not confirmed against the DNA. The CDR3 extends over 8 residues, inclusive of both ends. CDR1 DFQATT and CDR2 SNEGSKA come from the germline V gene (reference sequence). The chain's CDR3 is CSARDLGA.

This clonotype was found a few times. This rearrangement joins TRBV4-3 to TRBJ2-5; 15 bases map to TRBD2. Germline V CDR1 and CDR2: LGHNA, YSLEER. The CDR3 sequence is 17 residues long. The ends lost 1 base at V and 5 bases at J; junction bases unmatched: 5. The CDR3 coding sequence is TGCGCCAGCAGCCAAGGGACTAGCGGGGGGGGACGGGAGACCCAGTACTTC. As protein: CASSQGTSGGGRETQYF.